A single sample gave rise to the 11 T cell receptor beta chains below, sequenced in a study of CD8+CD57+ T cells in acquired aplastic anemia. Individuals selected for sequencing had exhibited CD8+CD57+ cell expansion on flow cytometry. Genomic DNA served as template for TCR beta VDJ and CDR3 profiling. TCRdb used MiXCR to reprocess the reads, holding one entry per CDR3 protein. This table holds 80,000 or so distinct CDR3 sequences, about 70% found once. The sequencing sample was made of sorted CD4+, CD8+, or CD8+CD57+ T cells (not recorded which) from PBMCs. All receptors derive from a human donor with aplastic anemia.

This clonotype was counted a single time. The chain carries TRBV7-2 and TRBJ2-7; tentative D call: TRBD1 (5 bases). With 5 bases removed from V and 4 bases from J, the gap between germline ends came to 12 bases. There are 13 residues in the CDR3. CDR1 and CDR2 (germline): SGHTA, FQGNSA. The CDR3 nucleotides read TGTGCCAGCAGCCATCGACAGACATACGAGCAGTACTTC. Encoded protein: CASSHRQTYEQYF. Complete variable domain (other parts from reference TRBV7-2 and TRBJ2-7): GAGVSQSPSNKVTEKGKDVELRCDPISGHTALYWYRQSLGQGLEFLIYFQGNSAPDKSGLPSDRFSAERTGGSVSTLTIQRTQQEDSAVYLCASSHRQTYEQYFGPGTRLTVT.

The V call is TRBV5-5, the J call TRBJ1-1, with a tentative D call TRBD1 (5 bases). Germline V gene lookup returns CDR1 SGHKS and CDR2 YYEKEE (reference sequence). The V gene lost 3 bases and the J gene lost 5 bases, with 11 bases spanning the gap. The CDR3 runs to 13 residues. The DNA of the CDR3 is TGTGCCAGCAGCTGGGCAGGGCCGACTGAAGCTTTCTTT. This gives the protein CASSWAGPTEAFF.

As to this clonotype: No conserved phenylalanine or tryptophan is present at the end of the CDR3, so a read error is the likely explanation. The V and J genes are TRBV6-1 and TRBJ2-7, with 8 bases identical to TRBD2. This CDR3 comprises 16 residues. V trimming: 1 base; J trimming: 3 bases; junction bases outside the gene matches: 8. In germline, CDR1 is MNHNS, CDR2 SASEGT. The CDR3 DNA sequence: TGTGCCAGCAGTGAAGGGAGTTTGGCGGGGGGCTACGAGCAGTACTCC. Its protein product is CASSEGSLAGGYEQYS.

The CDR3 sequence is CASSRAGFSTDTQYF. The CDR3 DNA reads TGTGCCAGCAGCCGTGCAGGTTTCAGCACAGATACGCAGTATTTT. This rearrangement joins TRBV11-2 to TRBJ2-3, with unresolved D. Between the trimmed V and J ends, which lost 5 bases and 0 bases, there was a span of 12 bases. The CDR3 length is 15 residues. The germline V gene encodes CDR1 SGHAT and CDR2 FQNNGV. The whole variable domain, remainder taken from reference TRBV11-2 and TRBJ2-3, is EAGVAQSPRYKIIEKRQSVAFWCNPISGHATLYWYQQILGQGPKLLIQFQNNGVVDDSQLPKDRFSAERLKGVDSTLKIQPAKLEDSAVYLCASSRAGFSTDTQYFGPGTRLTVL.

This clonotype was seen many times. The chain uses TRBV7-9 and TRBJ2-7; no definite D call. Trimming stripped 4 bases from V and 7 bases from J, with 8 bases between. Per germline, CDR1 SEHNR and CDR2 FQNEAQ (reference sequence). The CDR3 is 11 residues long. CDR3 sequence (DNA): TGTGCCAGCAGCTACGTGGGGGAGCAGTACTTC. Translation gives CASSYVGEQYF.

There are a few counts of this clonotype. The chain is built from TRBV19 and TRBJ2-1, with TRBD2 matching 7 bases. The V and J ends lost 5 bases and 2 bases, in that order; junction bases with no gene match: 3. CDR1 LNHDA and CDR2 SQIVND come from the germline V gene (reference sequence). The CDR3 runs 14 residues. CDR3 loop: CASSGGGTYNEQFF. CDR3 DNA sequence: TGTGCCAGTAGTGGCGGGGGTACCTACAATGAGCAGTTCTTC. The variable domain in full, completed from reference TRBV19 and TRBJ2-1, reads DGGITQSPKYLFRKEGQNVTLSCEQNLNHDAMYWYRQDPGQGLRLIYYSQIVNDFQKGDIAEGYSVSREKKESFPLTVTSAQKNPTAFYLCASSGGGTYNEQFFGPGTRLTVL.

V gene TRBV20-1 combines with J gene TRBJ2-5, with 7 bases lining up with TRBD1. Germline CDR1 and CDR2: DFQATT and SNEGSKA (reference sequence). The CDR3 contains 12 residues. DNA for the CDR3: TGCAGCGCCGACAGGGTCCAAGAGACCCAGTACTTC. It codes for CSADRVQETQYF.

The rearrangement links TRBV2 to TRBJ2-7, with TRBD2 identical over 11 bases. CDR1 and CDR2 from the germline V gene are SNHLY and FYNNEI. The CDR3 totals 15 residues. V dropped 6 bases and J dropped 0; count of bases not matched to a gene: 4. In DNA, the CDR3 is TGTGCCAGCAGAGAGGGACTAGCGGTCTCCTACGAGCAGTACTTC. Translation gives CASREGLAVSYEQYF.

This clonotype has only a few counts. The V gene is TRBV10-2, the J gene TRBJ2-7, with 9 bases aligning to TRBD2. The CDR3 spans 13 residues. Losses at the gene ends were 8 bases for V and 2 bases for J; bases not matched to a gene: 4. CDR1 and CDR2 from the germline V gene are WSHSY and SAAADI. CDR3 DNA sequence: TGCGCCAGCGAGGCTAGCGGGACCTACGAGCAGTACTTC. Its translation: CASEASGTYEQYF.

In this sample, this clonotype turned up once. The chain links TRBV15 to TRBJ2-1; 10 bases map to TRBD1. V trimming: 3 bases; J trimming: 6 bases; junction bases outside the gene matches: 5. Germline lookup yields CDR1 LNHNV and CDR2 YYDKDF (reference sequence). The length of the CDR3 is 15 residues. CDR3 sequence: CATSSSGTGANEQFF. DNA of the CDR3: TGTGCCACCAGCAGCTCCGGGACAGGGGCCAATGAGCAGTTCTTC.

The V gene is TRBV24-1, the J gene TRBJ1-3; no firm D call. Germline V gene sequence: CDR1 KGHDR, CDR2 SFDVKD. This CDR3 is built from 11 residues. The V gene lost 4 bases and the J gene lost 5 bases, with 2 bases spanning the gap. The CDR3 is CATSERNTIYF. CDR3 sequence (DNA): TGTGCCACCAGTGAACGAAACACCATATATTTT.